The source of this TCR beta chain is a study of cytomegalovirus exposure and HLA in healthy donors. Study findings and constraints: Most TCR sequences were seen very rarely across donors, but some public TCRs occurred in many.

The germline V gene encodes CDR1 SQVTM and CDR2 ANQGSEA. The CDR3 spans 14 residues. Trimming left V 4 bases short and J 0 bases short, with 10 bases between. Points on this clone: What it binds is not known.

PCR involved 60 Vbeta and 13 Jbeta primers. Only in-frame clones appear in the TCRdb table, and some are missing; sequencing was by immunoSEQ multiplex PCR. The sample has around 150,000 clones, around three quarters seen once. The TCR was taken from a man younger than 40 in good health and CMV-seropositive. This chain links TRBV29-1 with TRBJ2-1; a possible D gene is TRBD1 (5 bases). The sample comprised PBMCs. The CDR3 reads CSVAGPSSYNEQFF. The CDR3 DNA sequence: TGCAGCGTTGCAGGGCCGAGCTCCTACAATGAGCAGTTCTTC.